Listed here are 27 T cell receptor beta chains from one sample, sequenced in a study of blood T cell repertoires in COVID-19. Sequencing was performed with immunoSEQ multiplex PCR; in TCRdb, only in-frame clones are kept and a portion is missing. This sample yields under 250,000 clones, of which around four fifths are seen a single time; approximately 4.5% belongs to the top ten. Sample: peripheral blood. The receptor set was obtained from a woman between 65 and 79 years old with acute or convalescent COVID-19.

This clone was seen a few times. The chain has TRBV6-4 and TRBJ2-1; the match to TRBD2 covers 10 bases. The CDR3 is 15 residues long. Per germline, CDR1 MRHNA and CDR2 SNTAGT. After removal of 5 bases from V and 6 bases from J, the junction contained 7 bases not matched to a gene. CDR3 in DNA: TGTGCCAGCAGTAGTCAAGCGGGGGGGCGCAATGAGCAGTTCTTC. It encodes CASSSQAGGRNEQFF.

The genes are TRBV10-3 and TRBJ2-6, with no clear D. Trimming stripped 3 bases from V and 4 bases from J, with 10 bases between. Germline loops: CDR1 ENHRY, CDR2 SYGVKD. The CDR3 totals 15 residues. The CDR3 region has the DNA TGTGCCATCAGTGACCCAGGAACCGGGGCCAACGTCCTGACTTTC. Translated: CAISDPGTGANVLTF.

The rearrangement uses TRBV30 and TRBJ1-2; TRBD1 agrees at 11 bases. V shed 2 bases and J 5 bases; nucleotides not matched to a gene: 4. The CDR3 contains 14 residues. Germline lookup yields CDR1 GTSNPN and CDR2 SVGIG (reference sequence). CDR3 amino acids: CAWSRGQGGYGYTF. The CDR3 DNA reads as TGTGCCTGGAGTAGGGGACAGGGGGGGTATGGCTACACCTTC.

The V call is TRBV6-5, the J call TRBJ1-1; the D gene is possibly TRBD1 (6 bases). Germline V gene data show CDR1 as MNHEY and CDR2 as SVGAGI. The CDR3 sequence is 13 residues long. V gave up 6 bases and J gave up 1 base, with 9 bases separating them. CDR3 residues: CASRPGQNTEAFF. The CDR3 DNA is TGTGCCAGCAGGCCGGGACAGAACACTGAAGCTTTCTTT.

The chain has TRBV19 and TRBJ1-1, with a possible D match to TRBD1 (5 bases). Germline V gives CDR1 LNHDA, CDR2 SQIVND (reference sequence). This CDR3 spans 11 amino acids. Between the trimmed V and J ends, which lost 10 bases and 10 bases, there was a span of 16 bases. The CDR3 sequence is CATLGHLGAFF. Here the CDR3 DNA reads TGTGCCACCCTTGGACACCTGGGAGCTTTCTTT. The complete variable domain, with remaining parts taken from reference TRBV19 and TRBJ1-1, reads DGGITQSPKYLFRKEGQNVTLSCEQNLNHDAMYWYRQDPGQGLRLIYYSQIVNDFQKGDIAEGYSVSREKKESFPLTVTSAQKNPTAFYLCATLGHLGAFFGQGTRLTVV.

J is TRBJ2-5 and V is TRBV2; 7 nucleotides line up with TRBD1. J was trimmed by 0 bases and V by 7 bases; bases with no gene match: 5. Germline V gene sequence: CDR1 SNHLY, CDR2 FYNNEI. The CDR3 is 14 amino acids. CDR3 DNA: TGTGCCAGCAATGGGGACAGATACCAAGAGACCCAGTACTTC. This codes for CASNGDRYQETQYF.

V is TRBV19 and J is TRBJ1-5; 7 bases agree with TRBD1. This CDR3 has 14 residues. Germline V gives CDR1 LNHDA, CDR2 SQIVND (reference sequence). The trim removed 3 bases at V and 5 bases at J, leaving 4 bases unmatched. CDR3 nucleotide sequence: TGTGCCAGTAGTATCTTACAGGGGTATCAGCCCCAGCATTTT. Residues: CASSILQGYQPQHF.

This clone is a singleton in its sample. CDR3 region: CASSLNPGPGGSEQYF. CDR3 nucleotides: TGTGCCAGCAGCCTAAACCCGGGTCCAGGGGGCTCCGAGCAGTACTTC. V gene TRBV3-1 (or the pseudogene TRBV3-2) combines with J gene TRBJ2-7; 8 positions agree with TRBD1. With 4 bases clipped from V and 6 bases from J, the junction kept 14 bases outside the gene matches. The CDR3 has 16 amino acids. Per germline, CDR1 LGHDT and CDR2 YNNKEL (reference sequence).

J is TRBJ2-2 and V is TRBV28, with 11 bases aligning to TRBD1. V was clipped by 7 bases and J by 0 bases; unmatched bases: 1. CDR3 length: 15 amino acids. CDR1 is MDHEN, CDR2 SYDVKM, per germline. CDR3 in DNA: TGTGCCAGCATGGGACAGGGGGCGAACACCGGGGAGCTGTTTTTT. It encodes CASMGQGANTGELFF.

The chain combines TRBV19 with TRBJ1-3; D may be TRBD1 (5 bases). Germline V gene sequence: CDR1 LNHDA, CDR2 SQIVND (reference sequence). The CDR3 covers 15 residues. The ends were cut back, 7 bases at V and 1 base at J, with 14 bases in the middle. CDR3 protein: CASKPRQGSGNTIYF. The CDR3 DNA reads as TGTGCCAGTAAGCCCAGGCAGGGATCTGGAAACACCATATATTTT.

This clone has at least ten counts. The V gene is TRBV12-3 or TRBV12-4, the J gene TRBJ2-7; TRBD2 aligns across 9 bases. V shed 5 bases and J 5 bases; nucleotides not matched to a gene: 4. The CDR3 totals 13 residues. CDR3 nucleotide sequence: TGTGCCAGCAGTAGGTCTAGCGGGAACGAGCAGTACTTC. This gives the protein CASSRSSGNEQYF.

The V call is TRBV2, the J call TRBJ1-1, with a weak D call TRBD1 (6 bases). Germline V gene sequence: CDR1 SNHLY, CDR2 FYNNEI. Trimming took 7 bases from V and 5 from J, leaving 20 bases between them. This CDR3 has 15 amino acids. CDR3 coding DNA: TGTGCCAGCACCTCCTCTACAGGGTTTGTAACTGAAGCTTTCTTT. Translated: CASTSSTGFVTEAFF.

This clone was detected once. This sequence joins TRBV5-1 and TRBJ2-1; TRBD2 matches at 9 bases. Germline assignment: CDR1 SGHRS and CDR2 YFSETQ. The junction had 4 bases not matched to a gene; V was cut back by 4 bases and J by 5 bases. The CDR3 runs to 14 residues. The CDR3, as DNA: TGCGCCAGCAGCCTACTAGCGGGTAACAATGAGCAGTTCTTC. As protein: CASSLLAGNNEQFF.

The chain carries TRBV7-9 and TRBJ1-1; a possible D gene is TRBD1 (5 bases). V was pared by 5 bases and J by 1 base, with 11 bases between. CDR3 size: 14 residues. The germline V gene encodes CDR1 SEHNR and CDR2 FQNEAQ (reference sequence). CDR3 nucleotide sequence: TGTGCCAGCAGCGTAATGGGGGGGAACACTGAAGCTTTCTTT. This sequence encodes CASSVMGGNTEAFF.

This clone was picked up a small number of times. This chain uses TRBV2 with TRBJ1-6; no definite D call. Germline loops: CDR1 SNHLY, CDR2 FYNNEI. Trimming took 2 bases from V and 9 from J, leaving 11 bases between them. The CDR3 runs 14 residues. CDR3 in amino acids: CASSEQLTGSPLHF. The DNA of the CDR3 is TGTGCCAGCAGTGAACAGCTCACGGGTTCACCCCTCCACTTT.

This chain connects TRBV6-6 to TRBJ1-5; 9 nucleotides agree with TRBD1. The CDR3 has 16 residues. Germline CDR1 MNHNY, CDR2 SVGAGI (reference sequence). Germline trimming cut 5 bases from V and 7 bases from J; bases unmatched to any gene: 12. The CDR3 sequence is CASSIEQGARDQPQHF. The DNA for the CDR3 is TGTGCCAGCAGTATTGAACAGGGGGCGCGGGACCAGCCCCAGCATTTT.

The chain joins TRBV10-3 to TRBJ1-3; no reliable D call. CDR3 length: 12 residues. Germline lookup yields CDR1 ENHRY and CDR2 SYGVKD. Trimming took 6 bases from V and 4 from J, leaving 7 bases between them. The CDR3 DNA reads TGTGCCATCAGCCTACAGGGAAACACCATATATTTT. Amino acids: CAISLQGNTIYF.

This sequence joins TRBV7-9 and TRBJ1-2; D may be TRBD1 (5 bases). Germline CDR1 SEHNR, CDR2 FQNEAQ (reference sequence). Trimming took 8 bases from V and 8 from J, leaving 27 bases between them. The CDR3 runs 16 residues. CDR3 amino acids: CASGPQASIRGGGYTF. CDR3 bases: TGTGCCAGCGGACCTCAGGCTTCGATAAGGGGTGGAGGCTACACCTTC.

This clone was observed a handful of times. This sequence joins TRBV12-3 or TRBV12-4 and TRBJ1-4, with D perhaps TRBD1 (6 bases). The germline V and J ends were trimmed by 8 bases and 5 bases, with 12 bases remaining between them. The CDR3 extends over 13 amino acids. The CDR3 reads CASGNRANEKLFF. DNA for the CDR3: TGTGCCAGCGGCAACAGGGCAAATGAAAAACTGTTTTTT.

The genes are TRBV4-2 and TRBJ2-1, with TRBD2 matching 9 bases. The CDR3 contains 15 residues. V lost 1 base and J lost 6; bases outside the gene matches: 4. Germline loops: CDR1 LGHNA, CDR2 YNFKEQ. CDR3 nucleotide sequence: TGTGCCAGCAGCCAAGGGGCGGGGGGGAGCAATGAGCAGTTCTTC. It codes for CASSQGAGGSNEQFF.

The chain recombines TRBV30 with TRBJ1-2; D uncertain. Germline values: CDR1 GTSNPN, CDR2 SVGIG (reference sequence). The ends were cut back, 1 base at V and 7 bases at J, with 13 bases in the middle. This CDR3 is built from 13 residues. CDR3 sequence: CAWSENSAGGYTF. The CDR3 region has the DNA TGTGCCTGGAGTGAGAACTCCGCGGGTGGCTACACCTTC.

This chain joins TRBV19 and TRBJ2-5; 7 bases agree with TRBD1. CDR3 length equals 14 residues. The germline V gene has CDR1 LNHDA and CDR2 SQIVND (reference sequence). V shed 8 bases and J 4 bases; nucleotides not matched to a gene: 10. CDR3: CASRERGRRETQYF. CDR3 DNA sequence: TGTGCCAGTCGTGAAAGGGGGCGGCGAGAGACCCAGTACTTC.

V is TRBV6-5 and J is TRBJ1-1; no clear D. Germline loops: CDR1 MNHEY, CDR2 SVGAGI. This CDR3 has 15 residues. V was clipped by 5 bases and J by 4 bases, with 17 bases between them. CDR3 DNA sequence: TGTGCCAGCAGTAAACACGGAGCTGTGAGCACTGAAGCTTTCTTT. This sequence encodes CASSKHGAVSTEAFF.

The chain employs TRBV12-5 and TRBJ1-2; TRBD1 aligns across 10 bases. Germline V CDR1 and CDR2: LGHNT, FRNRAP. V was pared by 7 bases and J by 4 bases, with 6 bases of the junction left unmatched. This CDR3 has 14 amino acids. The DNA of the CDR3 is TGTGCTAGTGCCCGGGACAGGGGTACCTATGGCTACACCTTC. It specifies CASARDRGTYGYTF. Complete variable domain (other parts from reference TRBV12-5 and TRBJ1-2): DARVTQTPRHKVTEMGQEVTMRCQPILGHNTVFWYRQTMMQGLELLAYFRNRAPLDDSGMPKDRFSAEMPDATLATLKIQPSEPRDSAVYFCASARDRGTYGYTFGSGTRLTVV.

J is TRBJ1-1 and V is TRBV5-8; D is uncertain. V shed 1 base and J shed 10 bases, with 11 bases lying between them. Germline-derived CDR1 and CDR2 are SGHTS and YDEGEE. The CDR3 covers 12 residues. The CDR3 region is CASSLLGEGAFF. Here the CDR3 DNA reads TGTGCCAGCAGCTTGCTGGGTGAGGGAGCTTTCTTT.

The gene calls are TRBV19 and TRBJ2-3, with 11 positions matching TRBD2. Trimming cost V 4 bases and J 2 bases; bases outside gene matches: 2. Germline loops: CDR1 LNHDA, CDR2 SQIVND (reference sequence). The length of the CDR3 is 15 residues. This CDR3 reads CASSRLAGTTDTQYF. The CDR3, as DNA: TGTGCCAGTAGTAGACTAGCGGGGACCACAGATACGCAGTATTTT.

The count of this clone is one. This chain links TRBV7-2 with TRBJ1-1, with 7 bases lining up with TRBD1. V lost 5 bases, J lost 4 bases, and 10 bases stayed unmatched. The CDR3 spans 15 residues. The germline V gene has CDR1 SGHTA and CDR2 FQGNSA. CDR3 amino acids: CASSSRQGGSTEAFF. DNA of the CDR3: TGTGCCAGCAGCAGCCGACAGGGTGGAAGCACTGAAGCTTTCTTT. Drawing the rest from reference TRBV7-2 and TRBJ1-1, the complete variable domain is GAGVSQSPSNKVTEKGKDVELRCDPISGHTALYWYRQSLGQGLEFLIYFQGNSAPDKSGLPSDRFSAERTGGSVSTLTIQRTQQEDSAVYLCASSSRQGGSTEAFFGQGTRLTVV.